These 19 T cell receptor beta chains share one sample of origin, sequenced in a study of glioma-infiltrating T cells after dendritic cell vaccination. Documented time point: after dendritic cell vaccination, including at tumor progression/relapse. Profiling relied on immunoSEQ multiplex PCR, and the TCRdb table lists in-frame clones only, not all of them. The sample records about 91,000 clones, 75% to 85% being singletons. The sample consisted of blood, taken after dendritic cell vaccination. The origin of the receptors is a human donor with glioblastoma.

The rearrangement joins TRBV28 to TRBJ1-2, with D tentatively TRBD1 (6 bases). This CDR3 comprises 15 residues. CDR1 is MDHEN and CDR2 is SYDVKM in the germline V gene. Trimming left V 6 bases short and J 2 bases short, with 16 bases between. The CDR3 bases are TGTGCCAGCAGACCTACTCCACAGGGCAACTATGGCTACACCTTC. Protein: CASRPTPQGNYGYTF.

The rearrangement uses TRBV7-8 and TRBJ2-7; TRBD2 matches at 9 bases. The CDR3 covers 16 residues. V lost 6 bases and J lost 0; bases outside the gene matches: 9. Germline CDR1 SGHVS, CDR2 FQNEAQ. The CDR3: CASRLVAGASSYEQYV. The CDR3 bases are TGTGCCAGCAGACTTGTAGCGGGGGCAAGCTCCTACGAGCAGTACGTC.

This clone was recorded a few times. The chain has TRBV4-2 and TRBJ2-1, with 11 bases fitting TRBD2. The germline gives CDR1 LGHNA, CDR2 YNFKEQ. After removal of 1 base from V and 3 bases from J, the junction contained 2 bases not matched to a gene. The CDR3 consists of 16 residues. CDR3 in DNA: TGTGCCAGCAGCCAAGCCGGGACTAGCGGCTACAATGAGCAGTTCTTC. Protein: CASSQAGTSGYNEQFF.

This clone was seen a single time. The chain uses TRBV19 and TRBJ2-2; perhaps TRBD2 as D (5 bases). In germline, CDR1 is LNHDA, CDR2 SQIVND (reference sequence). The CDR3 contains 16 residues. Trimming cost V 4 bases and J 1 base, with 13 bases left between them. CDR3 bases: TGTGCCAGTAGTAGGGCGGCGAGCGGGAACACCGGGGAGCTGTTTTTT. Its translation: CASSRAASGNTGELFF.

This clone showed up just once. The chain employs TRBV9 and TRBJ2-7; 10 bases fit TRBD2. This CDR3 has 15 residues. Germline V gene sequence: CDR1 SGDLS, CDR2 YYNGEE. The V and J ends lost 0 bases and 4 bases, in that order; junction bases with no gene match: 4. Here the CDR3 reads CASSVEAGGPYEQYF. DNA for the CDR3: TGTGCCAGCAGCGTAGAAGCGGGGGGGCCATACGAGCAGTACTTC.

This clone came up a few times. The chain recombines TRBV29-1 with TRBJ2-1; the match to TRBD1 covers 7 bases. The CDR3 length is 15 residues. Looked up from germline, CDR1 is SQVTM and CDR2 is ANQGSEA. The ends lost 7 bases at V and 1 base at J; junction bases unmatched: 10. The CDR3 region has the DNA TGCAGCGCTGTATCCGGGACAGATTCCTACAATGAGCAGTTCTTC. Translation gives CSAVSGTDSYNEQFF.

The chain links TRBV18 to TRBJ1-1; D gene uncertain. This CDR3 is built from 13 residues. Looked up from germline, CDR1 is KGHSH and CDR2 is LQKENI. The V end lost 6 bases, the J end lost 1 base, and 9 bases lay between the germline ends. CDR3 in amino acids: CASSPNRNTEAFF. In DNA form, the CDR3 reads TGTGCCAGCTCGCCTAATAGGAACACTGAAGCTTTCTTT.

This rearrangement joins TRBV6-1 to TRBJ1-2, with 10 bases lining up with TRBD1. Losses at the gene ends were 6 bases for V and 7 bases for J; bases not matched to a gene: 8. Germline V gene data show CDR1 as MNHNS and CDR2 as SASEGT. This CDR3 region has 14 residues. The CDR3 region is CASRTGGASSGYTF. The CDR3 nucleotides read TGTGCCAGCAGGACAGGGGGCGCGTCCAGTGGCTACACCTTC.

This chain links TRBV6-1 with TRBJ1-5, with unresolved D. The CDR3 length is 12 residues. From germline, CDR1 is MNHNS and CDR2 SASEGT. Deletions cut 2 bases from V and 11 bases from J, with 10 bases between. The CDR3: CASSEREESQHF. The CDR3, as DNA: TGTGCCAGCAGTGAAAGGGAGGAATCCCAGCATTTT.

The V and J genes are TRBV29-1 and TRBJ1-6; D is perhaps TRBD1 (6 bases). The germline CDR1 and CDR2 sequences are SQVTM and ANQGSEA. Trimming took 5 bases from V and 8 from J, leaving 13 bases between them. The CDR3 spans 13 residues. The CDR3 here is CSVSGGRDSPLHF. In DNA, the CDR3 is TGCAGCGTTTCTGGGGGCCGGGATTCACCCCTCCACTTT.

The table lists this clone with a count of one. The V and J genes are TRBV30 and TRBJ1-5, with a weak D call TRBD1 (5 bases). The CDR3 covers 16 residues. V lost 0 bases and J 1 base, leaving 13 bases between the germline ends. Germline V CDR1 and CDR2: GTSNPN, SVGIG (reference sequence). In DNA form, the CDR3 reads TGTGCCTGGAGTGTCCAGGGTTTAGGGAGCAATCAGCCCCAGCATTTT. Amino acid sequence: CAWSVQGLGSNQPQHF.

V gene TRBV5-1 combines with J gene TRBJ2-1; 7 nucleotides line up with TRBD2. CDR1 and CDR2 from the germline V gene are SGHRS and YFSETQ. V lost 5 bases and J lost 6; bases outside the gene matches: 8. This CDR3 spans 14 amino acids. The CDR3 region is CASSGGRAGNEQFF. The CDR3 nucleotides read TGCGCCAGCAGTGGGGGGAGGGCCGGCAATGAGCAGTTCTTC.

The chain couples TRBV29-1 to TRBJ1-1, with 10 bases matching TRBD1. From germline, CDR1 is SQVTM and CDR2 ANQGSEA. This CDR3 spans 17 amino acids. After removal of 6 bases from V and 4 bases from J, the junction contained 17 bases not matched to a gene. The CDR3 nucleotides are TGCAGCGTCCAAAAAAGGGGTGACAGGGGGCTAATCACTGAAGCTTTCTTT. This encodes CSVQKRGDRGLITEAFF.

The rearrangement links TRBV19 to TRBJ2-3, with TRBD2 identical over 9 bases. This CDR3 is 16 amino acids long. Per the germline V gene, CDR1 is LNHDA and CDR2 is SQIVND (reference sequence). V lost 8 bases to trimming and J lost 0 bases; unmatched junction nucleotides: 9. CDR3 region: CASDSASGISTDTQYF. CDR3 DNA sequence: TGTGCCAGTGATAGTGCTAGCGGGATTAGCACAGATACGCAGTATTTT. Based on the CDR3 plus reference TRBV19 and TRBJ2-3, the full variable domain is DGGITQSPKYLFRKEGQNVTLSCEQNLNHDAMYWYRQDPGQGLRLIYYSQIVNDFQKGDIAEGYSVSREKKESFPLTVTSAQKNPTAFYLCASDSASGISTDTQYFGPGTRLTVL.

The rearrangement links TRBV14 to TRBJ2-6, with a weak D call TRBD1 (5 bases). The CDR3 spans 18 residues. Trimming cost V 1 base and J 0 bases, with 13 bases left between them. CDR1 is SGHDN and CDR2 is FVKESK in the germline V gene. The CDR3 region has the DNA TGTGCCAGCAGCCAAGTACGGACATTTTCCTCTGGGGCCAACGTCCTGACTTTC. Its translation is CASSQVRTFSSGANVLTF.

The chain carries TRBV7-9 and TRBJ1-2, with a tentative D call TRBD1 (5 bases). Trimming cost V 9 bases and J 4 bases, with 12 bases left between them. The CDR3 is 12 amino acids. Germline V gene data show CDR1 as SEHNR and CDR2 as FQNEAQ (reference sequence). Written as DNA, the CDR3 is TGTGCCAGTCATTCGGGGGGCTATGGCTACACCTTC. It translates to CASHSGGYGYTF.

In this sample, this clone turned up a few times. CDR3 region: CASSQRTGGREAFF. CDR3 DNA: TGTGCCAGCAGCCAACGGACAGGGGGAAGGGAAGCTTTCTTT. The rearrangement joins TRBV14 to TRBJ1-1; TRBD1 agrees at 10 bases. Germline-derived CDR1 and CDR2 are SGHDN and FVKESK. The CDR3 is 14 amino acids. V shed 2 bases and J 8 bases; nucleotides not matched to a gene: 5.

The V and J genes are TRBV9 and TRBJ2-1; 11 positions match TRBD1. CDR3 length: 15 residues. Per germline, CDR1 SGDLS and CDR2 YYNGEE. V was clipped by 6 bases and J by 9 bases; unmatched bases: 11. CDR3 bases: TGTGCCAGCAATACACCGGGACAGGGGGTGGGTGAGCAGTTCTTC. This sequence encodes CASNTPGQGVGEQFF.

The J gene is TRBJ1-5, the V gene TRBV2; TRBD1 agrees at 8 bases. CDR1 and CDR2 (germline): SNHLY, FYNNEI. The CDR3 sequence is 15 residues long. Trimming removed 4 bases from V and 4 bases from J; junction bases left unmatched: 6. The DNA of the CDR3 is TGTGCCAGCAGTGGTGGACAGGGAACTAATCAGCCCCAGCATTTT. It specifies CASSGGQGTNQPQHF.